This TCR beta chain derives from a study of cytomegalovirus exposure and HLA in healthy donors. Germline values: CDR1 MNHEY, CDR2 SVGAGI. Deletions cut 8 bases from V and 0 bases from J, with 9 bases between. The CDR3 consists of 13 residues. The PCR employed 60 Vbeta primers together with 13 Jbeta primers. Produced via immunoSEQ multiplex PCR; TCRdb's table is partial and in-frame only. In the table there are approximately 190,000 clones, roughly 13% of which are singletons. This clone was seen a handful of times. The antigen remains unidentified. Whole-study findings and limits: After further analysis at a later stage, 15,000 to 20,000 TCR beta sequences were associated with HLA alleles at 0.05 false discovery rate. In a later analysis, the majority of CMV-associated beta chains seemingly showed HLA restriction. In a later analysis, an Asian-associated ancestry cluster reportedly showed fewer N-insertions than the roughly 700-donor mean.

The J gene is TRBJ2-3, the V gene TRBV6-5, with a weak D call TRBD2 (6 bases). Sequenced: PBMCs. This TCR derives from a middle-aged man in good health and CMV-seropositive. Written as DNA, the CDR3 is TGTGCCAGCGGGGGGTTGAGCACAGATACGCAGTATTTT. Amino acid sequence: CASGGLSTDTQYF.